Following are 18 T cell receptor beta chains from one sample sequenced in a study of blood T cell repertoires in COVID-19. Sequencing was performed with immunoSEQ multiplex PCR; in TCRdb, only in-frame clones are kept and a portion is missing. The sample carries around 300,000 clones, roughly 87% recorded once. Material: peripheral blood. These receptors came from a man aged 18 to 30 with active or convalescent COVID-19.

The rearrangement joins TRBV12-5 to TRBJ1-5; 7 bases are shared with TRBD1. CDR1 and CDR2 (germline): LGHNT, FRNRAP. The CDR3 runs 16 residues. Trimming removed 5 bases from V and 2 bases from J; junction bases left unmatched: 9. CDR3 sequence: CASGQQRDSRNQPQHF. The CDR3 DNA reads TGTGCTAGTGGTCAGCAACGGGACAGCCGCAATCAGCCCCAGCATTTT.

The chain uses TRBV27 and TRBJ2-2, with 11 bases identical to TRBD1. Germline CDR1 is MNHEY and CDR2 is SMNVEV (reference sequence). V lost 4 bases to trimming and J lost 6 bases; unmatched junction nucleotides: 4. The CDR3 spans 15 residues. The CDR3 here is CASSSGQGVAGELFF. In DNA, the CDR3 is TGTGCCAGCAGTTCGGGACAGGGGGTTGCCGGGGAGCTGTTTTTT.

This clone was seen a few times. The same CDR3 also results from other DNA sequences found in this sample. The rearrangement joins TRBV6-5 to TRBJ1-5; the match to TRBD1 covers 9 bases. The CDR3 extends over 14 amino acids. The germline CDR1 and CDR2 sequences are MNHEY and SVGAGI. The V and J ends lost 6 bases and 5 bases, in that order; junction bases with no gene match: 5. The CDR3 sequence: CASSLDRGYQPQHF. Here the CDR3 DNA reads TGTGCCAGCAGCCTCGACAGGGGGTATCAGCCCCAGCATTTT.

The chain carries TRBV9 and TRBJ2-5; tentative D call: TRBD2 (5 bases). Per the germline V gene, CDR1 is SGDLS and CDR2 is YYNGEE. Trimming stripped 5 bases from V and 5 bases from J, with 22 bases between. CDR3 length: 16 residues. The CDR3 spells CASSRGSLGVRETQYF. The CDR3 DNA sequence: TGTGCCAGCAGTCGAGGCTCGCTCGGGGTAAGGGAGACCCAGTACTTC.

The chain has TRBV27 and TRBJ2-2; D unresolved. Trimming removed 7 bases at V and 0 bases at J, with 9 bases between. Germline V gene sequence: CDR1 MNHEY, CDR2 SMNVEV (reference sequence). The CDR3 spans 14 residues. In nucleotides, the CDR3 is TGTGCCAGCAAAGACGACACGAACACCGGGGAGCTGTTTTTT. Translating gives CASKDDTNTGELFF.

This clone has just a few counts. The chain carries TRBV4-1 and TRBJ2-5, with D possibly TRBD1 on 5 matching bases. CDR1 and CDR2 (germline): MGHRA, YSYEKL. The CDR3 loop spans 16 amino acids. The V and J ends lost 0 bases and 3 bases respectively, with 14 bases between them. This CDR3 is CASSQETGPKKETQYF. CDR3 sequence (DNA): TGCGCCAGCAGCCAAGAAACAGGCCCTAAGAAAGAGACCCAGTACTTC.

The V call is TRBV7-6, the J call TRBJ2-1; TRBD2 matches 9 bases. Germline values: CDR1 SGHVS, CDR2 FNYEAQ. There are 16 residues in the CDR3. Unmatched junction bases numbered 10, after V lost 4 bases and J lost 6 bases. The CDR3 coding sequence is TGTGCCAGCAGCTGGCTAGCGGGACCATCCCCCAATGAGCAGTTCTTC. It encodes CASSWLAGPSPNEQFF. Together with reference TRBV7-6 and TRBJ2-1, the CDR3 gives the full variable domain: GAGVSQSPRYKVTKRGQDVALRCDPISGHVSLYWYRQALGQGPEFLTYFNYEAQQDKSGLPNDRFSAERPEGSISTLTIQRTEQRDSAMYRCASSWLAGPSPNEQFFGPGTRLTVL.

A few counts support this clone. The CDR3 region has the DNA TGTGCCAGTAGTATGACAGGCGGCTATGGCTACACCTTC. Protein sequence: CASSMTGGYGYTF. The gene calls are TRBV19 and TRBJ1-2, with D possibly TRBD1 on 6 matching bases. Trimming removed 3 bases from V and 4 bases from J, with 9 bases in between. The CDR3 is 13 amino acids. Germline V gene data show CDR1 as LNHDA and CDR2 as SQIVND (reference sequence). Drawing the rest from reference TRBV19 and TRBJ1-2, the complete variable domain is DGGITQSPKYLFRKEGQNVTLSCEQNLNHDAMYWYRQDPGQGLRLIYYSQIVNDFQKGDIAEGYSVSREKKESFPLTVTSAQKNPTAFYLCASSMTGGYGYTFGSGTRLTVV.

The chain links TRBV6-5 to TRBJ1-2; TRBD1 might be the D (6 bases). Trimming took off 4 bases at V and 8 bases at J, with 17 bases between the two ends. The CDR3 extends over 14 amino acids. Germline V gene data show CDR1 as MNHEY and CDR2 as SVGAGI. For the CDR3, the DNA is TGTGCCAGCAGTTTAGAGACAGGAAGGGAAGGCTACACCTTC. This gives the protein CASSLETGREGYTF.

DNA for the CDR3: TGTGCCAGCTATCGGACAGGAGTCCAAGAGACCCAGTACTTC. Protein sequence: CASYRTGVQETQYF. The rearrangement uses TRBV28 and TRBJ2-5, with 7 bases that match TRBD1. CDR1 MDHEN and CDR2 SYDVKM come from the germline V gene. The CDR3 length is 14 residues. V lost 8 bases to trimming and J lost 1 base; unmatched junction nucleotides: 7.

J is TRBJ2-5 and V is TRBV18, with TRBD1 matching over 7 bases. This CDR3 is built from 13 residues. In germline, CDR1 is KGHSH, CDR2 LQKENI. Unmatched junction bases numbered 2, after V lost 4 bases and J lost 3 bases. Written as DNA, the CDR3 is TGTGCCAGCTCACTGGGACAGAAAGAGACCCAGTACTTC. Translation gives CASSLGQKETQYF.

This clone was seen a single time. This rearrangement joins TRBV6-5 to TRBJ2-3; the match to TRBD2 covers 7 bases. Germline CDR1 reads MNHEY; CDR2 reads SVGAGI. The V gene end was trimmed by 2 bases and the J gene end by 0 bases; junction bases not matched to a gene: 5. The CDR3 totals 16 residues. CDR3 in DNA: TGTGCCAGCAGTTACACAAGAGCGGGGAGCACAGATACGCAGTATTTT. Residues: CASSYTRAGSTDTQYF.

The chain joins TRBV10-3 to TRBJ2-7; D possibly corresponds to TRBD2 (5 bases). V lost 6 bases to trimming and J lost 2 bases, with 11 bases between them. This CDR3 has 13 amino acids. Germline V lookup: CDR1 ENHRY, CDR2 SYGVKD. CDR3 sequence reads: CAISDRDAYEQYF. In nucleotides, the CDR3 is TGTGCCATCAGCGACCGGGATGCCTACGAGCAGTACTTC.

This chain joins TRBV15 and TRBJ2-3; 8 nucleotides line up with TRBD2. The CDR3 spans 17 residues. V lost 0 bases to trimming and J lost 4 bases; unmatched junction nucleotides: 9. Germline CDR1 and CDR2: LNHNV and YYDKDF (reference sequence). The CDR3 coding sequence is TGTGCCACCAGCAGAGAACGAAGCGGGAGTTTCGCAGATACGCAGTATTTT. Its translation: CATSRERSGSFADTQYF.

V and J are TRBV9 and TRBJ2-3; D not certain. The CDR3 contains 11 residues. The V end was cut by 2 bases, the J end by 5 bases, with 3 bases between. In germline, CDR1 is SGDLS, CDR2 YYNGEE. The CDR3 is CASSVGDTQYF. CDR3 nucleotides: TGTGCCAGCAGCGTCGGAGATACGCAGTATTTT.

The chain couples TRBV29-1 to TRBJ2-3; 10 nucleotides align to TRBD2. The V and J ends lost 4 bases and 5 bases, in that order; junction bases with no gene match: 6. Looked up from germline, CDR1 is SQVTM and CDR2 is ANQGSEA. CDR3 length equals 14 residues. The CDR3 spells CSVGVAGGLDTQYF. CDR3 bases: TGCAGCGTTGGTGTAGCGGGAGGACTAGATACGCAGTATTTT.

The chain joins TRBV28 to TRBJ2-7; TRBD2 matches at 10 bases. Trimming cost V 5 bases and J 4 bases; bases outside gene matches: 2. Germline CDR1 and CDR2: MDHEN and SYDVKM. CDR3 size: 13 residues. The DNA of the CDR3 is TGTGCCAGCAGTCGGACTAGCGGATACGAGCAGTACTTC. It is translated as CASSRTSGYEQYF.

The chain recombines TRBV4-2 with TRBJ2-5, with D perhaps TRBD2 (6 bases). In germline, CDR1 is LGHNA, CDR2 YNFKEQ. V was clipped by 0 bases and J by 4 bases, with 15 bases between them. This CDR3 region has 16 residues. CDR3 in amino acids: CASSQDRDGGSETQYF. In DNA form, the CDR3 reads TGTGCCAGCAGCCAAGATCGCGACGGGGGATCAGAGACCCAGTACTTC.